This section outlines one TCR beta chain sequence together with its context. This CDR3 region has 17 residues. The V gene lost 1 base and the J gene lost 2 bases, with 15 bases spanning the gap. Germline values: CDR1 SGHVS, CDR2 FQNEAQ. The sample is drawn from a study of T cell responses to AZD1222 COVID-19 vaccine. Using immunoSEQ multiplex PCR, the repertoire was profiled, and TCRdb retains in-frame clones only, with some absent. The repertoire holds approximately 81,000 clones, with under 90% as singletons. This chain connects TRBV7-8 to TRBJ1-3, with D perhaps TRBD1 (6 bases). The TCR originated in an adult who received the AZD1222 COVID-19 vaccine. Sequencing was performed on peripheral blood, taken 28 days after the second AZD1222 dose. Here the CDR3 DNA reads TGTGCCAGCAGCTTAGTTGGGGGGCAAGCTCCTGGAAACACCATATATTTT. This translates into CASSLVGGQAPGNTIYF.